One sample yielded the 18 T cell receptor beta chains listed below, sequenced in a study of persistence of HIV-infected CD4 T cells. Cells were stimulated nonspecifically with anti-CD3/anti-CD28 magnetic beads. Responding CD4+ T cells were sorted by upregulation of both CD40 ligand and CD69. Their recognized antigens are unknown. The libraries were made with immunoSEQ version 4 in survey mode. The table came from immunoSEQ multiplex PCR; TCRdb's copy has only in-frame clones and leaves some out. The data hold over 35,000 clones, with approximately 90% observed a single time. The specimen comprised CD4+ T cells sorted from PBMCs after roughly 18-hour stimulation, sampled from a patient who received antiretroviral therapy. These receptors were collected from an adult man with HIV who was CMV-seropositive.

The rearrangement links TRBV6-5 to TRBJ2-2, with TRBD1 identical over 8 bases. This CDR3 contains 15 residues. Germline V gene data show CDR1 as MNHEY and CDR2 as SVGAGI. J gave up 0 bases and V 7 bases, and 4 bases lay outside the gene matches. CDR3 sequence: CASTPGQANTGELFF. For the CDR3, the DNA is TGTGCCAGCACGCCGGGACAGGCGAACACCGGGGAGCTGTTTTTT.

This clone was found once. This chain links TRBV28 with TRBJ1-1; 7 bases are shared with TRBD1. The length of the CDR3 is 14 residues. V shed 6 bases, J shed 5 bases, and the junction held 9 bases outside the gene matches. The germline CDR1 and CDR2 sequences are MDHEN and SYDVKM. CDR3 loop: CASRGTGVGTEAFF. CDR3 DNA: TGTGCCAGCAGGGGAACAGGGGTGGGAACTGAAGCTTTCTTT.

With regard to this clone: The junction differs from germline at one of its ends, possibly a read error. CDR3 residues: CAISESQRGGGTDTQYF. CDR3 in DNA: TGTGCCATCAGTGAGTCACAGCGGGGGGGCGGCACGGATACGCAGTATTTT. The chain couples TRBV10-3 to TRBJ2-3; 10 positions agree with TRBD2. Germline V gives CDR1 ENHRY, CDR2 SYGVKD. This CDR3 spans 17 amino acids.

The rearrangement uses TRBV19 and TRBJ1-1; D not resolved. This CDR3 spans 13 amino acids. Germline assignment: CDR1 LNHDA and CDR2 SQIVND (reference sequence). V was cut by 3 bases and J by 2 bases, with 7 bases left in between. DNA for the CDR3: TGTGCCAGTAGTATGTTCACAAACACTGAAGCTTTCTTT. Amino acids: CASSMFTNTEAFF.

The chain couples TRBV11-1 to TRBJ2-2; TRBD1 matches at 8 bases. The CDR3 totals 14 residues. Germline values: CDR1 SGHAT, CDR2 FQDESV (reference sequence). V trimming: 6 bases; J trimming: 6 bases; junction bases outside the gene matches: 6. CDR3 DNA sequence: TGTGCCAGCAGTAGAAGGACAGGGCCCGGGGAGCTGTTTTTT. Encoded protein: CASSRRTGPGELFF.

The V call is TRBV5-1, the J call TRBJ2-1; 11 bases map to TRBD2. This CDR3 comprises 17 residues. V shed 0 bases and J 3 bases; nucleotides not matched to a gene: 5. The germline CDR1 and CDR2 sequences are SGHRS and YFSETQ. In DNA form, the CDR3 reads TGCGCCAGCAGCTTGGGCCTAGCGGGGGGCCTCTACAATGAGCAGTTCTTC. Encoded protein: CASSLGLAGGLYNEQFF.

The chain recombines TRBV6-6 with TRBJ2-7; 7 bases align to TRBD2. V dropped 6 bases and J dropped 6; count of bases not matched to a gene: 11. The CDR3 covers 14 residues. Germline V gene sequence: CDR1 MNHNY, CDR2 SVGAGI (reference sequence). The CDR3 here is CASRRQGGRGEQYF. The CDR3 nucleotides read TGTGCCAGCAGACGGCAGGGAGGGCGAGGCGAGCAGTACTTC.

J is TRBJ1-1 and V is TRBV11-2; possible D gene TRBD1, 6 bases. The CDR3 has 13 amino acids. Trimming removed 1 base from V and 5 bases from J, with 8 bases in between. Per the germline V gene, CDR1 is SGHAT and CDR2 is FQNNGV. CDR3 sequence (DNA): TGTGCCAGCAGCTTAGTTCAGGGGACTGAAGCTTTCTTT. Translation gives CASSLVQGTEAFF.

The rearrangement uses TRBV12-3 or TRBV12-4 and TRBJ1-1; D is uncertain. The CDR3 extends over 13 amino acids. V was cut by 2 bases and J by 3 bases, with 7 bases left in between. CDR3 amino acids: CASSLNRDTEAFF. CDR3 nucleotide sequence: TGTGCCAGCAGTTTAAATAGGGACACTGAAGCTTTCTTT.

The genes are TRBV3-1 (or the pseudogene TRBV3-2) and TRBJ2-1, with 8 bases identical to TRBD2. Germline CDR1 LGHDT, CDR2 YNNKEL (reference sequence). The CDR3 runs 16 residues. Trimming took 4 bases from V and 0 from J; bases not matched to a gene: 5. The DNA of the CDR3 is TGTGCCAGCAGCCCCAGCGGGGGTAACTCCTACAATGAGCAGTTCTTC. Protein sequence: CASSPSGGNSYNEQFF.

This chain uses TRBV7-2 with TRBJ2-2, with TRBD2 identical over 8 bases. Germline V gene lookup returns CDR1 SGHTA and CDR2 FQGNSA. V lost 0 bases, J lost 6 bases, and 9 bases stayed unmatched. CDR3 length: 17 amino acids. CDR3 nucleotides: TGTGCCAGCAGCTTAGCCGGACAGCGGGGGAGAGCCGGGGAGCTGTTTTTT. Translation: CASSLAGQRGRAGELFF.

This rearrangement joins TRBV3-1 (or the pseudogene TRBV3-2) to TRBJ2-6; no reliable D call. Germline V gene sequence: CDR1 LGHDT, CDR2 YNNKEL (reference sequence). This CDR3 comprises 15 residues. Trimming stripped 0 bases from V and 0 bases from J, with 3 bases between. The DNA for the CDR3 is TGTGCCAGCAGCCAAGACGCCTCTGGGGCCAACGTCCTGACTTTC. Its translation is CASSQDASGANVLTF.

The V and J genes are TRBV21-1 and TRBJ1-1. TRBV21-1 is flagged as a pseudogene. The CDR3 has 16 residues. As DNA, the CDR3 is TGTGCCAGCAGCAAAGAATATAGGAGGAGGGACACTGAAGCTTTCTTT. It specifies CASSKEYRRRDTEAFF.

The rearrangement uses TRBV10-3 and TRBJ2-1; 14 bases are shared with TRBD2. The CDR3 spans 17 residues. Trimming removed 7 bases from V and 1 base from J; junction bases left unmatched: 6. The germline gives CDR1 ENHRY, CDR2 SYGVKD. The chain's CDR3 is CAITRTSGGTSYNEQFF. As DNA, the CDR3 is TGTGCCATCACTCGGACTAGCGGGGGGACTTCCTACAATGAGCAGTTCTTC.

V is TRBV7-2 and J is TRBJ1-3; D unresolved. Trimming stripped 5 bases from V and 4 bases from J, with 21 bases between. This CDR3 region has 17 residues. Germline CDR1 and CDR2: SGHTA and FQGNSA. CDR3 in DNA: TGTGCCAGCAGCACAACTGGGTGGTTGACGGGAGGAAACACCATATATTTT. Translated: CASSTTGWLTGGNTIYF.

The chain recombines TRBV6-5 with TRBJ1-1, with 9 bases fitting TRBD1. V trimming: 6 bases; J trimming: 3 bases; junction bases outside the gene matches: 8. CDR1 is MNHEY, CDR2 SVGAGI, per germline. The CDR3 is 15 residues long. In nucleotides, the CDR3 is TGTGCCAGCAGGCCCTTACAGGGGGCCTACACTGAAGCTTTCTTT. Translation gives CASRPLQGAYTEAFF.

V gene TRBV19 combines with J gene TRBJ1-3; no definite D call. CDR3 length: 14 residues. Germline V CDR1 and CDR2: LNHDA, SQIVND (reference sequence). V was clipped by 6 bases and J by 0 bases, with 9 bases between them. For the CDR3, the DNA is TGTGCCAGTAGAGGACGGAGCTCTGGAAACACCATATATTTT. The encoded protein is CASRGRSSGNTIYF.

This clone appeared once. This chain uses TRBV28 with TRBJ2-7, with D maybe TRBD1 (5 bases). CDR3 length: 14 residues. V was clipped by 7 bases and J by 4 bases, with 17 bases between them. Germline values: CDR1 MDHEN, CDR2 SYDVKM. CDR3 sequence reads: CASTFQGFSYEQYF. Here the CDR3 DNA reads TGTGCCAGCACCTTCCAGGGTTTCAGTTACGAGCAGTACTTC.